This is a list of T cell receptor beta chains from one sample in a study of blood T cell repertoires in COVID-19. The table came from immunoSEQ multiplex PCR; TCRdb's copy has only in-frame clones and leaves some out. The sample includes tens of thousands of clones, around 90% of them seen just once. Sequences were obtained from peripheral blood. These receptors originate from a man aged 45 to 65 with active COVID-19. The CDR3 runs from the conserved cysteine through the conserved F or W. Fields, in order: J gene, clone size, V gene, CDR3 length, D gene, CDR3 protein, CDR3 DNA. The D gene is left open where the match is weak. Clone size is shown for a subset of rows, as once, few, many or a class of expanded clone.

J gene: TRBJ1-1; clone size: .; V gene: TRBV19; CDR3 length: 15; D gene: TRBD1; CDR3 protein: CASSSRQGSNTEAFF; CDR3 DNA: TGTGCCAGTAGTAGTAGACAGGGGTCGAACACTGAAGCTTTCTTT
J gene: TRBJ2-2; clone size: .; V gene: TRBV6-5; CDR3 length: 16; D gene: .; CDR3 protein: CASSYQGYLDTGELFF; CDR3 DNA: TGTGCCAGCAGTTATCAGGGGTATCTGGACACCGGGGAGCTGTTTTTT
J gene: TRBJ2-4; clone size: .; V gene: TRBV6-6; CDR3 length: 12; D gene: TRBD1; CDR3 protein: CASSNSRQGFLF; CDR3 DNA: TGTGCCAGCAGTAACTCCCGACAGGGGTTTCTCTTT
J gene: TRBJ1-1; clone size: .; V gene: TRBV6-5; CDR3 length: 15; D gene: TRBD1; CDR3 protein: CASSYGTGLNTEAFF; CDR3 DNA: TGTGCCAGCAGTTACGGGACAGGTCTTAACACTGAAGCTTTCTTT
J gene: TRBJ2-3; clone size: .; V gene: TRBV6-5; CDR3 length: 15; D gene: .; CDR3 protein: CASSYARAGTDTQYF; CDR3 DNA: TGTGCCAGCAGTTACGCCAGGGCGGGCACAGATACGCAGTATTTT
J gene: TRBJ2-2; clone size: .; V gene: TRBV3-1/TRBV3-2; CDR3 length: 13; D gene: .; CDR3 protein: CASSQDRPGELFF; CDR3 DNA: TGTGCCAGCAGCCAAGATCGTCCCGGGGAGCTGTTTTTT
J gene: TRBJ2-7; clone size: few; V gene: TRBV7-8; CDR3 length: 16; D gene: TRBD1; CDR3 protein: CASSRSDRGELSEQYF; CDR3 DNA: TGTGCCAGCAGCCGATCGGACAGGGGGGAATTAAGCGAGCAGTACTTC
J gene: TRBJ1-1; clone size: .; V gene: TRBV14; CDR3 length: 17; D gene: TRBD1; CDR3 protein: CASSRPDRASRWTEAFF; CDR3 DNA: TGTGCCAGCAGCCGGCCTGACAGGGCCAGTCGGTGGACTGAAGCTTTCTTT
J gene: TRBJ2-1; clone size: .; V gene: TRBV9; CDR3 length: 11; D gene: .; CDR3 protein: CASSVRTGKFF; CDR3 DNA: TGTGCCAGCAGCGTTAGAACAGGGAAGTTCTTC
J gene: TRBJ1-6; clone size: once; V gene: TRBV6-5; CDR3 length: 16; D gene: .; CDR3 protein: CASSYSTVSDNSPLHF; CDR3 DNA: TGTGCCAGCAGTTACTCCACAGTTTCTGATAATTCACCCCTCCACTTT
J gene: TRBJ2-1; clone size: .; V gene: TRBV5-5; CDR3 length: 14; D gene: .; CDR3 protein: CASSSRGGSNEQFF; CDR3 DNA: TGTGCCAGCAGCTCAAGGGGGGGGTCCAATGAGCAGTTCTTC
J gene: TRBJ2-2; clone size: few; V gene: TRBV11-2; CDR3 length: 16; D gene: .; CDR3 protein: CASTTTGWATAGELFF; CDR3 DNA: TGTGCCAGTACTACTACAGGGTGGGCTACCGCCGGGGAGCTGTTTTTT
J gene: TRBJ1-2; clone size: .; V gene: TRBV5-8; CDR3 length: 12; D gene: TRBD1; CDR3 protein: CASSFRGHGYTF; CDR3 DNA: TGTGCCAGCAGCTTCAGGGGGCATGGCTACACCTTC
J gene: TRBJ2-3; clone size: .; V gene: TRBV9; CDR3 length: 17; D gene: TRBD1; CDR3 protein: CASSVGTGGKGTDTQYF; CDR3 DNA: TGTGCCAGCAGCGTAGGGACAGGGGGCAAGGGGACAGATACGCAGTATTTT
J gene: TRBJ1-5; clone size: .; V gene: TRBV24-1; CDR3 length: 13; D gene: .; CDR3 protein: CATSGGSNQPQHF; CDR3 DNA: TGTGCCACCAGTGGAGGCAGCAATCAGCCCCAGCATTTT
J gene: TRBJ2-6; clone size: .; V gene: TRBV3-1/TRBV3-2; CDR3 length: 15; D gene: .; CDR3 protein: CASSTGSSGANVLTF; CDR3 DNA: TGTGCCAGCAGCACAGGGAGCTCTGGGGCCAACGTCCTGACTTTC
J gene: TRBJ1-2; clone size: .; V gene: TRBV27; CDR3 length: 16; D gene: .; CDR3 protein: CASKIRAELTNYGYTF; CDR3 DNA: TGTGCCAGCAAGATCAGGGCCGAACTTACTAACTATGGCTACACCTTC
J gene: TRBJ2-7; clone size: .; V gene: TRBV11-2; CDR3 length: 17; D gene: .; CDR3 protein: CASSPLLGAAPSYEQYF; CDR3 DNA: TGTGCCAGCAGCCCCCTTTTGGGCGCTGCCCCCTCCTACGAGCAGTACTTC
J gene: TRBJ1-1; clone size: .; V gene: TRBV5-6; CDR3 length: 15; D gene: TRBD1; CDR3 protein: CASSLAGQGFTEAFF; CDR3 DNA: TGTGCCAGCAGTCTAGCTGGACAGGGGTTCACTGAAGCTTTCTTT
J gene: TRBJ2-1; clone size: .; V gene: TRBV18; CDR3 length: 12; D gene: .; CDR3 protein: CASSPAGFEQFF; CDR3 DNA: TGTGCCAGCTCACCAGCGGGATTTGAGCAGTTCTTC
J gene: TRBJ1-2; clone size: .; V gene: TRBV9; CDR3 length: 14; D gene: .; CDR3 protein: CASSVEDRGYGYTF; CDR3 DNA: TGTGCCAGCAGCGTAGAGGATAGGGGGTATGGCTACACCTTC
J gene: TRBJ1-3; clone size: .; V gene: TRBV5-1; CDR3 length: 15; D gene: .; CDR3 protein: CASSIQGLSGNTIYF; CDR3 DNA: TGCGCCAGCAGCATACAGGGCCTCTCTGGAAACACCATATATTTT
J gene: TRBJ2-1; clone size: .; V gene: TRBV4-1; CDR3 length: 15; D gene: .; CDR3 protein: CASSQWSESANEQFF; CDR3 DNA: TGCGCCAGCAGCCAATGGAGTGAATCTGCCAATGAGCAGTTCTTC
J gene: TRBJ2-3; clone size: .; V gene: TRBV29-1; CDR3 length: 15; D gene: .; CDR3 protein: CSAANGFAGTDTQYF; CDR3 DNA: TGCAGCGCCGCGAACGGGTTCGCGGGAACAGATACGCAGTATTTT
J gene: TRBJ1-4; clone size: .; V gene: TRBV28; CDR3 length: 15; D gene: TRBD1; CDR3 protein: CASSGTGGSNEKLFF; CDR3 DNA: TGTGCCAGCAGCGGTACAGGGGGCTCTAATGAAAAACTGTTTTTT
J gene: TRBJ1-4; clone size: .; V gene: TRBV5-1; CDR3 length: 13; D gene: .; CDR3 protein: CASSLDSYEKLFF; CDR3 DNA: TGCGCCAGCAGCCTAGACAGTTACGAAAAACTGTTTTTT
J gene: TRBJ2-3; clone size: .; V gene: TRBV5-1; CDR3 length: 17; D gene: TRBD2; CDR3 protein: CASSLLASGASTDTQYF; CDR3 DNA: TGCGCCAGCAGCTTGTTGGCTAGCGGGGCTAGCACAGATACGCAGTATTTT
J gene: TRBJ2-2; clone size: .; V gene: TRBV5-1; CDR3 length: 15; D gene: TRBD1; CDR3 protein: CASSFDRGRFGELFF; CDR3 DNA: TGCGCCAGCAGCTTCGACAGGGGGCGGTTCGGGGAGCTGTTTTTT
J gene: TRBJ2-5; clone size: .; V gene: TRBV6-5; CDR3 length: 14; D gene: .; CDR3 protein: CASTLHRGQETQYF; CDR3 DNA: TGTGCCAGCACCCTACATAGGGGTCAAGAGACCCAGTACTTC
J gene: TRBJ1-3; clone size: .; V gene: TRBV10-3; CDR3 length: 13; D gene: .; CDR3 protein: CAISGGSGNTIYF; CDR3 DNA: TGTGCCATCAGTGGAGGCTCTGGAAACACCATATATTTT
J gene: TRBJ2-3; clone size: .; V gene: TRBV11-2; CDR3 length: 14; D gene: .; CDR3 protein: CASRRPGGTDTQYF; CDR3 DNA: TGTGCCAGCAGAAGGCCCGGGGGCACAGATACGCAGTATTTT